Listed below are T cell receptor beta chains from one sample, sequenced in a study of cytomegalovirus exposure and HLA in healthy donors. Sequencing was performed with immunoSEQ multiplex PCR; in TCRdb, only in-frame clones are kept and a portion is missing. Among about 150,000 clones listed, more than 55% were seen once. The sample consisted of PBMCs. The receptors were sampled from a woman aged 55-69 years in good health and CMV-seronegative. Each CDR3 is given without its conserved first and last residue. D genes are given only for firm matches.

j_call cdr3_length d_call v_call cdr3_aa
TRBJ2-3 13 TRBD2 TRBV5-4 ASSLSAGGGDTQY
TRBJ1-4 13 TRBD1 TRBV9 ASSPRTGGNEKLF
TRBJ1-1 12 - TRBV11-3 ASSLGPGSTEAF
TRBJ1-4 11 - TRBV2 ASTGRTNEKLF
TRBJ1-5 14 - TRBV18 ASSSTGQTHNQPQH
TRBJ2-1 13 - TRBV5-6 ASMDGRSSYNEQF
TRBJ2-7 12 - TRBV19 ASSLTKSSYEQY
TRBJ2-7 10 TRBD2 TRBV27 ASSFSGGEQY
TRBJ2-7 13 TRBD2 TRBV18 ASSPPASGRAEQY
TRBJ2-5 11 - TRBV7-2 ASSLVRGETQY
TRBJ1-1 11 TRBD1 TRBV18 ASSPLDRAEAF
TRBJ2-3 14 TRBD2 TRBV29-1 SVDMGLAGVTDTQY
TRBJ2-7 13 TRBD2 TRBV5-4 ASSLAGTSGFGQY
TRBJ2-1 14 TRBD2 TRBV6-6 ASSYFGLAQNNEQF
TRBJ2-5 14 TRBD2 TRBV19 ASSIGGLAGEETQY
TRBJ2-3 13 TRBD2 TRBV5-1 ASSLGLRGGDTQY